This TCR beta chain was captured in a study of patients and donors after allogeneic stem cell transplantation. This clonotype was seen more than once but under ten times. MiXCR was run by TCRdb on the RT-PCR reads, yielding one entry per CDR3 protein. The sample lists 150,000 to 250,000 distinct CDR3 sequences, about 40% seen once, with 25% to 35% in the top ten. Germline CDR1 reads DFQATT; CDR2 reads SNEGSKA (reference sequence). The V gene lost 7 bases and the J gene lost 8 bases, with 33 bases spanning the gap. This CDR3 spans 18 amino acids. This TCR was recovered from a human donor who was either an allogeneic HSCT recipient or a stem cell or donor lymphocyte infusion donor (not recorded which). It is not recorded whose cells these are; they may come from a transplant donor. The rearrangement uses TRBV20-1 and TRBJ2-4; D is uncertain. Input material: blood, either unsorted or a sorted T cell fraction (not recorded which). The CDR3 DNA reads as TGCAGTGGTGGCTACCGGGCCGCTTGTTGTACGGGTTTGGACATTCAGTACTTC. This translates into CSGGYRAACCTGLDIQYF.